These 18 T cell receptor beta chains were all obtained from the same sample, sequenced in a study of cytomegalovirus exposure and HLA in healthy donors. Sequenced by immunoSEQ multiplex PCR; TCRdb stores in-frame clones only, minus some. The sample contains roughly 130,000 clones, approximately 89% of which appear only once. Material for sequencing was PBMCs. Every receptor here comes from a woman aged 18-30 years in good health and CMV-seropositive.

The chain couples TRBV6-6 to TRBJ2-7; D is perhaps TRBD1 (5 bases). Germline V gives CDR1 MNHNY, CDR2 SVGAGI (reference sequence). V shed 0 bases and J shed 3 bases, with 12 bases lying between them. This CDR3 contains 15 residues. CDR3 coding DNA: TGTGCCAGCAGTTACTCGTTTGAACAGGACTACGAGCAGTACTTC. It translates to CASSYSFEQDYEQYF.

The CDR3 region is CASSRGETNYGYTF. The CDR3 nucleotides are TGTGCCAGCAGTCGGGGGGAAACTAACTATGGCTACACCTTC. The chain uses TRBV2 and TRBJ1-2; D may be TRBD1 (5 bases). CDR1 is SNHLY, CDR2 FYNNEI, per germline. CDR3 length: 14 amino acids. Trimming cost V 5 bases and J 0 bases, with 10 bases left between them.

The chain is built from TRBV5-1 and TRBJ1-3, with TRBD1 matching over 7 bases. Looked up from germline, CDR1 is SGHRS and CDR2 is YFSETQ. The V segment lost 0 bases and the J segment 6 bases; nucleotides outside the gene matches: 6. The CDR3 runs 15 residues. The CDR3 DNA sequence: TGCGCCAGCAGCTTGGCCGTGGGACAGATAAACACCATATATTTT. Residues: CASSLAVGQINTIYF.

In this sample, this clone turned up once. In nucleotides, the CDR3 is TGTGCCAGCAGTCCTACGACTGATCCCAATCAGCCCCAGCATTTT. The encoded protein is CASSPTTDPNQPQHF. J is TRBJ1-5 and V is TRBV28; D is uncertain. Trimming took 5 bases from V and 3 from J, leaving 14 bases between them. The length of the CDR3 is 15 residues. Germline lookup yields CDR1 MDHEN and CDR2 SYDVKM.

This clone appeared a few times. The CDR3, as DNA: TGTGCCAGCAGCTTCCTGAATCAGCCCCAGCATTTT. It is translated as CASSFLNQPQHF. This rearrangement joins TRBV7-9 to TRBJ1-5, with unresolved D. CDR3 length: 12 amino acids. Per the germline V gene, CDR1 is SEHNR and CDR2 is FQNEAQ (reference sequence). V was trimmed by 3 bases and J by 4 bases, leaving 4 bases between them.

The chain links TRBV6-1 to TRBJ2-3; D perhaps matches TRBD2 (6 bases). Germline CDR1 is MNHNS and CDR2 is SASEGT. V shed 2 bases and J shed 6 bases, with 15 bases lying between them. The CDR3 consists of 15 residues. This chain's CDR3 is CASSESPRRADTQYF. The CDR3 DNA sequence: TGTGCCAGCAGTGAATCCCCCAGGAGGGCGGATACGCAGTATTTT.

The chain has TRBV7-8 and TRBJ2-5; 10 nucleotides agree with TRBD2. Trimming cost V 9 bases and J 5 bases; bases outside gene matches: 6. The CDR3 consists of 13 residues. Germline CDR1 and CDR2: SGHVS and FQNEAQ. CDR3 loop: CASLAGDRETQYF. CDR3 nucleotide sequence: TGTGCCAGTCTAGCGGGGGACCGGGAGACCCAGTACTTC.

In DNA, the CDR3 is TGTGCCAGCAGTTCGATGACTCTAGCGGGGATCCCAGATACGCAGTATTTT. Translation gives CASSSMTLAGIPDTQYF. This chain uses TRBV27 with TRBJ2-3; 9 nucleotides match TRBD2. This CDR3 has 17 residues. Germline V CDR1 and CDR2: MNHEY, SMNVEV (reference sequence). J was trimmed by 4 bases and V by 4 bases; bases with no gene match: 12.

The chain links TRBV5-1 to TRBJ2-2; 8 bases agree with TRBD2. The J segment lost 4 bases and the V segment lost 4 bases, leaving 6 bases of the junction unmatched. The CDR3 runs 15 residues. Germline V gene sequence: CDR1 SGHRS, CDR2 YFSETQ. CDR3 nucleotides: TGCGCCAGCAGCGTAACTAGCGGAAGCACCGGGGAGCTGTTTTTT. Protein product: CASSVTSGSTGELFF. Complete variable domain (other parts from reference TRBV5-1 and TRBJ2-2): KAGVTQTPRYLIKTRGQQVTLSCSPISGHRSVSWYQQTPGQGLQFLFEYFSETQRNKGNFPGRFSGRQFSNSRSEMNVSTLELGDSALYLCASSVTSGSTGELFFGEGSRLTVL.

V gene TRBV7-2 combines with J gene TRBJ1-1; perhaps TRBD1 as D (6 bases). Germline V CDR1 and CDR2: SGHTA, FQGNSA. V lost 5 bases to trimming and J lost 5 bases, with 21 bases between them. The CDR3 consists of 16 residues. DNA of the CDR3: TGTGCCAGCAGCCCCAGCGCAGGGGCCGTTTGGACTGAAGCTTTCTTT. Translation gives CASSPSAGAVWTEAFF. The variable domain in full, with the rest retrieved from reference TRBV7-2 and TRBJ1-1, is GAGVSQSPSNKVTEKGKDVELRCDPISGHTALYWYRQSLGQGLEFLIYFQGNSAPDKSGLPSDRFSAERTGGSVSTLTIQRTQQEDSAVYLCASSPSAGAVWTEAFFGQGTRLTVV.

This clone appeared once. This sequence joins TRBV28 and TRBJ1-1; D not resolved. The CDR3 is 16 amino acids. Germline V gene sequence: CDR1 MDHEN, CDR2 SYDVKM. Trimming cost V 5 bases and J 4 bases, with 20 bases left between them. CDR3 bases: TGTGCCAGCAGTCTTATTTACCCGGCGGGATTCACTGAAGCTTTCTTT. As protein: CASSLIYPAGFTEAFF.

This clone is a singleton in its sample. The chain couples TRBV7-9 to TRBJ2-2; 7 nucleotides match TRBD1. This CDR3 spans 15 amino acids. J lost 1 base, V lost 1 base, and 0 bases had no gene match. Germline V gene data show CDR1 as SEHNR and CDR2 as FQNEAQ (reference sequence). DNA for the CDR3: TGTGCCAGCAGCTTAGGGGACAGGAACACCGGGGAGCTGTTTTTT. This encodes CASSLGDRNTGELFF.

The chain is built from TRBV7-8 and TRBJ2-1; 8 nucleotides match TRBD2. J gave up 9 bases and V 5 bases, and 12 bases lay outside the gene matches. The CDR3 spans 15 residues. CDR1 is SGHVS and CDR2 is FQNEAQ in the germline V gene. The CDR3 loop reads CASSLVGGGTTEQFF. Here the CDR3 DNA reads TGTGCCAGCAGCCTAGTGGGCGGGGGGACGACTGAGCAGTTCTTC.

The V and J genes are TRBV28 and TRBJ1-6; 9 bases agree with TRBD1. The V gene's germline CDR1 is MDHEN and CDR2 SYDVKM. CDR3 length equals 16 residues. The trim removed 3 bases at V and 9 bases at J, leaving 9 bases unmatched. The CDR3 is CASSLGGTGIISPLHF. DNA of the CDR3: TGTGCCAGCAGTTTGGGCGGGACAGGGATAATTTCACCCCTCCACTTT.

The chain recombines TRBV4-3 with TRBJ1-1; no reliable D call. CDR1 and CDR2 from the germline V gene are LGHNA and YSLEER. This CDR3 is 13 amino acids long. The V gene lost 1 base and the J gene lost 5 bases, with 8 bases spanning the gap. This CDR3 is CASSQVRGTEAFF. In DNA, the CDR3 is TGCGCCAGCAGCCAAGTTCGAGGTACTGAAGCTTTCTTT.

The chain employs TRBV15 and TRBJ2-6; 12 bases map to TRBD1. CDR1 and CDR2 from the germline V gene are LNHNV and YYDKDF (reference sequence). V was clipped by 4 bases and J by 4 bases; unmatched bases: 8. The CDR3 sequence is 18 residues long. In DNA form, the CDR3 reads TGTGCCACCAGCACAGGGACAGGGGGCGCATTAGGGGCCAACGTCCTGACTTTC. It encodes CATSTGTGGALGANVLTF.

This clone occurred once. The chain uses TRBV7-2 and TRBJ1-2, with D perhaps matching TRBD1 (6 bases). With 2 bases removed from V and 4 bases from J, the gap between germline ends came to 8 bases. This CDR3 has 13 residues. Germline loops: CDR1 SGHTA, CDR2 FQGNSA. In DNA, the CDR3 is TGTGCCAGCAGCTTAAACAGGGTCTATGGCTACACCTTC. Its protein is CASSLNRVYGYTF.

The rearrangement joins TRBV18 to TRBJ2-1; 7 positions agree with TRBD2. Germline V gives CDR1 KGHSH, CDR2 LQKENI. V lost 1 base, J lost 0 bases, and 3 bases stayed unmatched. CDR3 length equals 16 residues. The CDR3 DNA follows: TGTGCCAGCTCACCACGGCGGGACTACTCCTACAATGAGCAGTTCTTC. It translates to CASSPRRDYSYNEQFF.